The subject of this entry is one TCR beta chain. Its antigen is currently unknown. The data are from a study of cytotoxic CD8 clonotypes in ibrutinib-treated CLL. Study overall: Researchers reported about a dozen relapsed/refractory and approximately 16 treatment-naive patients, 17 to 18 of them IGHV unmutated. Response samples followed a median 12 months of treatment, range 6 to 36.

The planned depth of sequencing spanned 1 in 200,000 to 1 in 1 million T cells. Profiled with immunoSEQ multiplex PCR; TCRdb holds only in-frame clones, not every one. The profile shows about 200,000 clones, roughly 79% of them singletons. Points from the study as a whole: While tracking circulating CD8+ T-cell counts, baseline clonality exceeded that of age-matched healthy donors.

This receptor was obtained from a human donor with chronic lymphocytic leukemia. The sequencing here drew on PBMCs, taken after 12 months of ibrutinib treatment.

This CDR3 reads CASSQDLADSGNTIYF. DNA of the CDR3: TGCGCCAGCAGCCAAGATCTGGCGGACTCTGGAAACACCATATATTTT. The chain joins TRBV4-1 to TRBJ1-3; D gene uncertain. The CDR3 covers 16 residues. Germline values: CDR1 MGHRA, CDR2 YSYEKL. The V end was cut by 0 bases, the J end by 0 bases, with 9 bases between.